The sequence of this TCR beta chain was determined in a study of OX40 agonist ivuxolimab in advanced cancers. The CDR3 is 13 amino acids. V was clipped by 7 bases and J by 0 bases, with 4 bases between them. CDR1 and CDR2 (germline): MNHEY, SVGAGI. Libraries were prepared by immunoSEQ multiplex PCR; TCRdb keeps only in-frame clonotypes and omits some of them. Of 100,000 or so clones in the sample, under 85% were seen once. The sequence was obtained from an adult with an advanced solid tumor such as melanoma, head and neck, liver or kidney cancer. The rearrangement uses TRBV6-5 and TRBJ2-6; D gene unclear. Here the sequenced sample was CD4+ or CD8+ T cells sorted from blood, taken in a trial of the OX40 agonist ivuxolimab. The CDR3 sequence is CASNPSGANVLTF. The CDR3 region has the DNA TGTGCCAGCAACCCCTCTGGGGCCAACGTCCTGACTTTC.